These 30 T cell receptor beta chains share one sample of origin, sequenced in a study of beta chain features in type 1 diabetes. Sequenced material consisted of expressed TCRB transcripts (all of the isolated RNA was reverse transcribed). Data came from immunoSEQ multiplex PCR; TCRdb stores just in-frame clones and leaves some out. The sample shows 200,000 to 300,000 clones, approximately 13% of them seen only once. Study conclusions and caveats: TCRB CDR3s from Type 1 diabetes patients were moderately but significantly shorter in all four CD4+ subsets.

What these receptors recognize is not known. The specimen sequenced was naive CD4+ T cells from blood. These receptors came from a man aged 30 to 45 with type 1 diabetes.

This clone has only a few counts. The CDR3 DNA sequence: TGCGCCAGCAGCCCCGGGGAACAGTTGTACGGCTACACCTTC. It encodes CASSPGEQLYGYTF. The V and J genes are TRBV5-1 and TRBJ1-2, with D uncertain. The CDR3 consists of 14 residues. Per the germline V gene, CDR1 is SGHRS and CDR2 is YFSETQ. With 4 bases removed from V and 8 bases from J, the gap between germline ends came to 18 bases. The full variable domain, with the rest looked up from reference TRBV5-1 and TRBJ1-2, is KAGVTQTPRYLIKTRGQQVTLSCSPISGHRSVSWYQQTPGQGLQFLFEYFSETQRNKGNFPGRFSGRQFSNSRSEMNVSTLELGDSALYLCASSPGEQLYGYTFGSGTRLTVV.

This chain joins TRBV6-5 and TRBJ2-7; 8 positions agree with TRBD1. Unmatched junction bases numbered 9, after V lost 0 bases and J lost 5 bases. CDR1 and CDR2 from the germline V gene are MNHEY and SVGAGI. The CDR3 is 16 residues long. CDR3 sequence: CASSYSRDRGANEQYF. The CDR3 DNA sequence: TGTGCCAGCAGTTACTCCCGAGACAGGGGAGCAAACGAGCAGTACTTC.

The gene calls are TRBV7-8 and TRBJ2-5; weak D call: TRBD2 (5 bases). Trimming removed 5 bases from V and 7 bases from J, with 8 bases in between. Germline values: CDR1 SGHVS, CDR2 FQNEAQ. The CDR3 runs 11 residues. CDR3 in DNA: TGTGCCAGCAGCGCGGGCAGGACCCAGTACTTC. It is translated as CASSAGRTQYF.

The chain combines TRBV6-5 with TRBJ1-6; TRBD1 matches 8 bases. Trimming removed 6 bases from V and 7 bases from J; junction bases left unmatched: 5. The germline V gene has CDR1 MNHEY and CDR2 SVGAGI. The CDR3 spans 14 residues. CDR3 loop: CASRKTGENSPLHF. The CDR3, as DNA: TGTGCCAGCAGAAAGACAGGGGAAAATTCACCCCTCCACTTT.

CDR3 DNA: TGTGCCAGCTCACCACCGTCAGAGCAGTACTTC. This encodes CASSPPSEQYF. The rearrangement uses TRBV18 and TRBJ2-7; D not certain. This CDR3 is 11 amino acids long. Germline V gives CDR1 KGHSH, CDR2 LQKENI. V shed 0 bases and J shed 7 bases, with 4 bases lying between them.

V usage is TRBV21-1 and J usage is TRBJ1-1; the table's D gene call, TRBD1, was not cross checked with the DNA. TRBV21-1 is designated a pseudogene. CDR3 length: 8 amino acids. CDR3 amino acids: CASQEAFF. The CDR3 nucleotides are TGTGCCAGCCAGGAAGCTTTCTTT.

This clone has only a few counts. This chain uses TRBV4-1 with TRBJ2-7; 8 nucleotides agree with TRBD2. After removal of 2 bases from V and 7 bases from J, the junction contained 7 bases not matched to a gene. Germline V lookup: CDR1 MGHRA, CDR2 YSYEKL. CDR3 length equals 14 residues. In DNA, the CDR3 is TGCGCCAGCAGCCAAAGCGGGAGCATGAGAGAGCAGTACTTC. Translation: CASSQSGSMREQYF.

Only a few counts were recorded for this clone. The chain couples TRBV10-3 to TRBJ2-5; 8 bases match TRBD1. CDR1 is ENHRY and CDR2 is SYGVKD in the germline V gene. This CDR3 is built from 16 residues. V dropped 8 bases and J dropped 5; count of bases not matched to a gene: 16. Here the CDR3 reads CAISGTGLNGGETQYF. The CDR3 nucleotides are TGTGCCATCTCCGGGACAGGCCTTAATGGCGGGGAGACCCAGTACTTC.

In its sample, this clone was seen a few times. The chain links TRBV18 to TRBJ1-4, with D perhaps matching TRBD1 (5 bases). The CDR3 is 12 amino acids. V lost 4 bases to trimming and J lost 5 bases, with 5 bases between them. Per germline, CDR1 KGHSH and CDR2 LQKENI. CDR3 sequence (DNA): TGTGCCAGCTCACAGGGGAATGAAAAACTGTTTTTT. It encodes CASSQGNEKLFF.

In its sample, this clone was seen a few times. The chain is built from TRBV5-1 and TRBJ1-5; D unclear. Deletions cut 4 bases from V and 3 bases from J, with 14 bases between. Looked up from germline, CDR1 is SGHRS and CDR2 is YFSETQ. The CDR3 runs 15 residues. The CDR3 region has the DNA TGCGCCAGCAGCCTTGCGGGGAGTTTCAATCAGCCCCAGCATTTT. Translating gives CASSLAGSFNQPQHF.

V usage is TRBV7-2 and J usage is TRBJ1-3; D unclear. The CDR3 extends over 14 amino acids. Trimming shortened V by 2 bases and J by 1 base, and 6 bases separated the two germline ends. Germline assignment: CDR1 SGHTA and CDR2 FQGNSA. CDR3 DNA sequence: TGTGCCAGCAGCTTACAGTTTTCTGGAAACACCATATATTTT. It encodes CASSLQFSGNTIYF. The full variable domain, completed using reference TRBV7-2 and TRBJ1-3, is GAGVSQSPSNKVTEKGKDVELRCDPISGHTALYWYRQSLGQGLEFLIYFQGNSAPDKSGLPSDRFSAERTGGSVSTLTIQRTQQEDSAVYLCASSLQFSGNTIYFGEGSWLTVV.

V is TRBV27 and J is TRBJ2-7; D remains ambiguous. Germline loops: CDR1 MNHEY, CDR2 SMNVEV (reference sequence). This CDR3 is 14 amino acids long. V gave up 6 bases and J gave up 3 bases, with 15 bases separating them. The CDR3 region has the DNA TGTGCCAGCAGGGCGGCCGATCTATACTACGAGCAGTACTTC. It is translated as CASRAADLYYEQYF.

The sample holds a few counts of this clone. This chain links TRBV30 with TRBJ1-1, with D maybe TRBD1 (6 bases). CDR1 is GTSNPN and CDR2 is SVGIG in the germline V gene (reference sequence). Deletions cut 7 bases from V and 0 bases from J, with 18 bases between. The CDR3 extends over 15 amino acids. CDR3 coding DNA: TGTGCCTCAACCCTCGGACAGTTCATGAACACTGAAGCTTTCTTT. As protein: CASTLGQFMNTEAFF.

V gene TRBV15 combines with J gene TRBJ2-3; D call uncertain. V lost 0 bases and J 0 bases, leaving 7 bases between the germline ends. The V gene's germline CDR1 is LNHNV and CDR2 YYDKDF (reference sequence). The CDR3 runs 15 residues. CDR3 loop: CATSRDPTSTDTQYF. For the CDR3, the DNA is TGTGCCACCAGCAGAGATCCAACTAGCACAGATACGCAGTATTTT.

This clone turned up a few times. The chain links TRBV12-5 to TRBJ1-2, with D perhaps matching TRBD1 (5 bases). V gave up 2 bases and J gave up 7 bases, with 11 bases separating them. The V gene's germline CDR1 is LGHNT and CDR2 FRNRAP. The CDR3 covers 13 residues. This CDR3 is CASGLTPTAGYTF. CDR3 coding DNA: TGTGCTAGTGGTTTGACCCCGACAGCTGGCTACACCTTC.

This clone was counted once. The V call is TRBV11-3, the J call TRBJ2-1; tentative D call: TRBD1 (6 bases). CDR3 length: 14 residues. Germline-derived CDR1 and CDR2 are SGHNT and YENEEA. The germline V and J ends were trimmed by 2 bases and 8 bases, with 13 bases remaining between them. The DNA for the CDR3 is TGTGCCAGCAGCTTAAACCAGGGGTCGGATGAGCAGTTCTTC. Translation: CASSLNQGSDEQFF.

The J gene is TRBJ1-6, the V gene TRBV7-9; 7 nucleotides line up with TRBD1. J gave up 5 bases and V 1 base, and 2 bases lay outside the gene matches. Looked up from germline, CDR1 is SEHNR and CDR2 is FQNEAQ (reference sequence). This CDR3 has 15 residues. The CDR3, as DNA: TGTGCCAGCAGCTTAGGGCAGGGGGATAATTCACCCCTCCACTTT. It is translated as CASSLGQGDNSPLHF.

This clone turned up a few times. The rearrangement joins TRBV4-1 to TRBJ1-4; 10 nucleotides match TRBD1. Germline CDR1 and CDR2: MGHRA and YSYEKL. With 4 bases clipped from V and 1 base from J, the junction kept 3 bases outside the gene matches. This CDR3 has 16 residues. In DNA form, the CDR3 reads TGCGCCAGCAGCCCCGGGACAGGGGTAACTAATGAAAAACTGTTTTTT. It is translated as CASSPGTGVTNEKLFF.

With regard to this clone: Other DNA sequences in this specimen translate into the identical CDR3. The chain combines TRBV18 with TRBJ2-7, with D unclear. Germline assignment: CDR1 KGHSH and CDR2 LQKENI. The CDR3 spans 13 residues. The ends were cut back, 3 bases at V and 4 bases at J, with 10 bases in the middle. The chain's CDR3 is CASSPSGSYEQYF. CDR3 sequence (DNA): TGTGCCAGCTCACCCTCCGGGTCTTACGAGCAGTACTTC.

This clone showed up just a few times. This same CDR3 is encoded by further DNA sequences in the sample. This chain joins TRBV6-5 and TRBJ2-2; 9 nucleotides agree with TRBD1. The CDR3 is made up of 14 amino acids. Trimming cost V 5 bases and J 5 bases; bases outside gene matches: 3. In germline, CDR1 is MNHEY, CDR2 SVGAGI. The DNA for the CDR3 is TGTGCCAGCAGTGGGACAGGGAGGACCGGGGAGCTGTTTTTT. Its translation: CASSGTGRTGELFF.

The chain carries TRBV18 and TRBJ1-2; unclear D gene. The length of the CDR3 is 13 residues. Trimming took off 3 bases at V and 6 bases at J, with 11 bases between the two ends. The germline CDR1 and CDR2 sequences are KGHSH and LQKENI. The CDR3 DNA follows: TGTGCCAGCTCACCGACGGAGGAGAATGGCTACACCTTC. Translated, it gives CASSPTEENGYTF. The variable domain in full, with the rest retrieved from reference TRBV18 and TRBJ1-2, is NAGVMQNPRHLVRRRGQEARLRCSPMKGHSHVYWYRQLPEEGLKFMVYLQKENIIDESGMPKERFSAEFPKEGPSILRIQQVVRGDSAAYFCASSPTEENGYTFGSGTRLTVV.

The chain couples TRBV2 to TRBJ2-3; 7 bases fit TRBD2. This CDR3 contains 15 residues. The J segment lost 2 bases and the V segment lost 6 bases, leaving 8 bases of the junction unmatched. Germline values: CDR1 SNHLY, CDR2 FYNNEI. CDR3 coding DNA: TGTGCCAGCAGCTCGGCCGGGACTACCACAGATACGCAGTATTTT. It specifies CASSSAGTTTDTQYF.

This clone appeared a few times. This sequence joins TRBV30 and TRBJ1-1; D gene ambiguous. The ends were cut back, 3 bases at V and 3 bases at J, with 11 bases in the middle. Germline CDR1 GTSNPN, CDR2 SVGIG (reference sequence). This CDR3 is 13 amino acids long. CDR3 protein: CAWSPGGYTEAFF. The CDR3 DNA is TGTGCCTGGAGCCCCGGCGGGTACACTGAAGCTTTCTTT.

This clone was observed a handful of times. This sequence joins TRBV30 and TRBJ1-1; possibly TRBD1 for D (5 bases). The CDR3 length is 13 residues. The ends were cut back, 4 bases at V and 4 bases at J, with 13 bases in the middle. Germline V gene data show CDR1 as GTSNPN and CDR2 as SVGIG (reference sequence). CDR3 sequence reads: CAWTSRGATEAFF. CDR3 coding DNA: TGTGCCTGGACCTCCCGCGGGGCCACTGAAGCTTTCTTT.

This clone was counted a few times. J is TRBJ2-5 and V is TRBV21-1; the table's D call of TRBD2 was not tested on the DNA. TRBV21-1 is tagged as a pseudogene. The CDR3 covers 16 residues. The CDR3 here is CASSKSSGRGDETQYF. The CDR3 DNA sequence: TGTGCCAGCAGCAAAAGTAGCGGGAGGGGGGACGAGACCCAGTACTTC.

In this sample, this clone turned up a few times. CDR3 residues: CATSGQGNEKLFF. The CDR3 DNA reads TGTGCCACCTCGGGGCAGGGGAATGAAAAACTGTTTTTT. The chain carries TRBV7-9 and TRBJ1-4; a possible D gene is TRBD1 (6 bases). V lost 10 bases and J lost 5, with 14 bases in between. The germline V gene has CDR1 SEHNR and CDR2 FQNEAQ (reference sequence). This CDR3 contains 13 residues.

The chain links TRBV4-1 to TRBJ2-7; D is perhaps TRBD1 (7 bases). Germline CDR1 MGHRA, CDR2 YSYEKL. Trimming removed 1 base at V and 3 bases at J, with 13 bases between. This CDR3 is 15 amino acids long. The CDR3 DNA sequence: TGCGCCAGCAGCCAAGCGCGGGACAGCTACTACGAGCAGTACTTC. Encoded protein: CASSQARDSYYEQYF.

The rearrangement uses TRBV6-5 and TRBJ1-2, with 7 nucleotides matching TRBD1. V shed 5 bases and J 4 bases; nucleotides not matched to a gene: 7. Germline values: CDR1 MNHEY, CDR2 SVGAGI. The CDR3 covers 14 residues. CDR3 sequence: CASSRQGSGYGYTF. In DNA form, the CDR3 reads TGTGCCAGCAGTCGACAGGGAAGTGGCTATGGCTACACCTTC.

This clone was seen a few times. The chain links TRBV19 to TRBJ2-3, with 7 bases fitting TRBD1. CDR3 length: 15 amino acids. Germline lookup yields CDR1 LNHDA and CDR2 SQIVND (reference sequence). V lost 2 bases to trimming and J lost 0 bases; unmatched junction nucleotides: 2. In nucleotides, the CDR3 is TGTGCCAGTAGTATACAACAGGGGAGCACAGATACGCAGTATTTT. Translating it yields CASSIQQGSTDTQYF.

The genes are TRBV6-5 and TRBJ2-5; 11 nucleotides match TRBD1. V was pared by 8 bases and J by 4 bases, with 0 bases of the junction left unmatched. Germline CDR1 reads MNHEY; CDR2 reads SVGAGI. This CDR3 spans 12 amino acids. This CDR3 is CASGQGAETQYF. For the CDR3, the DNA is TGTGCCAGCGGACAGGGGGCAGAGACCCAGTACTTC.